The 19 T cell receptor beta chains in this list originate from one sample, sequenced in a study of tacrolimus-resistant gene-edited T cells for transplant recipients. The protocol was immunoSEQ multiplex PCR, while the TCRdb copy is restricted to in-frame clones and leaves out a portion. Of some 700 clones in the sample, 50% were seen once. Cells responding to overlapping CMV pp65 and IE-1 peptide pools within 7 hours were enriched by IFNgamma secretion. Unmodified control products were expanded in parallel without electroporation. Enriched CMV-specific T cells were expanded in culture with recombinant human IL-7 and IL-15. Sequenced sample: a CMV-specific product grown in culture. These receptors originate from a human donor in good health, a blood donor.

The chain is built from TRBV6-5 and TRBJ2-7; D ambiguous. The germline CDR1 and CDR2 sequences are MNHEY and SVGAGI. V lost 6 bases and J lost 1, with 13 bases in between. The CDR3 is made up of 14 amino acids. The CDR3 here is CASSPRVTSYEQYF. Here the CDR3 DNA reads TGTGCCAGCAGCCCCCGCGTTACTTCCTACGAGCAGTACTTC.

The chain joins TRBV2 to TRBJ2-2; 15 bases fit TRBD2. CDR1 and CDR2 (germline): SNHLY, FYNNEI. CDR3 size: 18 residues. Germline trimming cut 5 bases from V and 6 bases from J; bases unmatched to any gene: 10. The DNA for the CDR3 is TGTGCCAGCAGTTCCGGACTAGCGGGAGGGCCTAAACCCGGGGAGCTGTTTTTT. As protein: CASSSGLAGGPKPGELFF.

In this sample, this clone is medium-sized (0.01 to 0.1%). CDR3 sequence reads: CASSYGMYNQPQHF. The CDR3 DNA reads as TGTGCCAGCAGTTACGGCATGTACAATCAGCCCCAGCATTTT. This sequence joins TRBV6-5 and TRBJ1-5; no reliable D call. The CDR3 runs to 14 residues. Per germline, CDR1 MNHEY and CDR2 SVGAGI. V gave up 2 bases and J gave up 3 bases, with 8 bases separating them.

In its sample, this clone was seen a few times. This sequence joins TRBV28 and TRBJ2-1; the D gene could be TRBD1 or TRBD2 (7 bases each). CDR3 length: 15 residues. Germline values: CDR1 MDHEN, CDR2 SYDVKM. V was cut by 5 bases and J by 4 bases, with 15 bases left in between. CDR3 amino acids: CASSGRGPLYNEQFF. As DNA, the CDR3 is TGTGCCAGCAGTGGGAGGGGGCCCTTATACAATGAGCAGTTCTTC.

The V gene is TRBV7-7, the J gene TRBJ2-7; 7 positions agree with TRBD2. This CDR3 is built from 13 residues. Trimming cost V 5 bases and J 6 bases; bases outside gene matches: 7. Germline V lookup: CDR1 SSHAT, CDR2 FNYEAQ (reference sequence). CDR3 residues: CASSAGLEGEQYF. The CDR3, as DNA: TGTGCCAGCAGCGCCGGACTAGAGGGCGAGCAGTACTTC.

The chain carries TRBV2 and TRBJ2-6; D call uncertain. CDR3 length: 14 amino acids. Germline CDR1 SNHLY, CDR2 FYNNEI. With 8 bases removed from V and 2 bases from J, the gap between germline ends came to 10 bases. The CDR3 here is CASLKVTGANVLTF. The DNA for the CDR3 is TGTGCCAGCCTTAAAGTGACTGGGGCCAACGTCCTGACTTTC. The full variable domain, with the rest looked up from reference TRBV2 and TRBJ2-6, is EPEVTQTPSHQVTQMGQEVILRCVPISNHLYFYWYRQILGQKVEFLVSFYNNEISEKSEIFDDQFSVERPDGSNFTLKIRSTKLEDSAMYFCASLKVTGANVLTFGAGSRLTVL.

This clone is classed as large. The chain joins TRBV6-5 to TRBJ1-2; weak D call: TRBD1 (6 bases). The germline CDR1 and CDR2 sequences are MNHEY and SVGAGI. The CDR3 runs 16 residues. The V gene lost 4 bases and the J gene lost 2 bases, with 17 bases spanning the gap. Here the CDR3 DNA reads TGTGCCAGCAGTTTGAAGACAGGAGCCCCAAACTATGGCTACACCTTC. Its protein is CASSLKTGAPNYGYTF.

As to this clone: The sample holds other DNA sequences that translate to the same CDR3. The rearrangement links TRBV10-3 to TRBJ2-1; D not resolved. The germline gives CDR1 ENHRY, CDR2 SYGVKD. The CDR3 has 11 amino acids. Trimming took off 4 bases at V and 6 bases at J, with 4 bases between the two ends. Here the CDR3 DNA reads TGTGCCATCAGTGCCGGCAATGAGCAGTTCTTC. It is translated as CAISAGNEQFF.

CDR3 loop: CAWRRGQGYGYTF. The CDR3 DNA reads TGTGCCTGGAGGCGGGGACAGGGATATGGCTACACCTTC. The V gene is TRBV30, the J gene TRBJ1-2; TRBD1 matches at 9 bases. The CDR3 runs to 13 residues. Germline loops: CDR1 GTSNPN, CDR2 SVGIG (reference sequence). Germline trimming cut 3 bases from V and 5 bases from J; bases unmatched to any gene: 4. Combining the CDR3 with reference TRBV30 and TRBJ1-2 gives the whole variable domain SQTIHQWPATLVQPVGSPLSLECTVEGTSNPNLYWYRQAAGRGLQLLFYSVGIGQISSEVPQNLSASRPQDRQFILSSKKLLLSDSGFYLCAWRRGQGYGYTFGSGTRLTVV.

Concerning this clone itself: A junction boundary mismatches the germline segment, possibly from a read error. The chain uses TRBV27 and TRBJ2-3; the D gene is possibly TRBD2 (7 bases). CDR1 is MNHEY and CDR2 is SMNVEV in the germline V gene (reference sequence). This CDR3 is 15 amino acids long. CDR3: CACSPFGGAADTQYF. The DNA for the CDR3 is TGTGCCTGCAGTCCTTTTGGGGGGGCCGCAGATACGCAGTATTTT.

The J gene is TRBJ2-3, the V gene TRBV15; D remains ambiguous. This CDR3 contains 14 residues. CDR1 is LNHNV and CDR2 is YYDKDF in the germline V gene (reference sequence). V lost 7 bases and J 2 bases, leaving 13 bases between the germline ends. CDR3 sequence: CATTGSMDTDTQYF. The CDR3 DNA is TGTGCCACCACCGGAAGCATGGACACAGATACGCAGTATTTT.

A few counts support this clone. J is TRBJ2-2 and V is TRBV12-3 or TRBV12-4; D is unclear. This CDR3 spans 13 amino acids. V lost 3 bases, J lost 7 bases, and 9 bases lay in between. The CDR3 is CASSFRVNGELFF. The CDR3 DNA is TGTGCCAGCAGTTTTCGGGTAAACGGGGAGCTGTTTTTT.

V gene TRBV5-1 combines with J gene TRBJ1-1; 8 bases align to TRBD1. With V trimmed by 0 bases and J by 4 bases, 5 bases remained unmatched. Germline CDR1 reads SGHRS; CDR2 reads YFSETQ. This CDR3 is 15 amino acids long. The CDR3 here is CASSLVQGAVTEAFF. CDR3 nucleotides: TGCGCCAGCAGCTTGGTTCAGGGGGCGGTCACTGAAGCTTTCTTT.

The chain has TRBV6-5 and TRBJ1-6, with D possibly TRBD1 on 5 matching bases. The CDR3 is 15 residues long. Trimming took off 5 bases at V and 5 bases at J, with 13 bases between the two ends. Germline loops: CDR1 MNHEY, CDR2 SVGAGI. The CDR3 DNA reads TGTGCCAGCAGTATCGGAGGGACGCATAATTCACCCCTCCACTTT. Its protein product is CASSIGGTHNSPLHF.

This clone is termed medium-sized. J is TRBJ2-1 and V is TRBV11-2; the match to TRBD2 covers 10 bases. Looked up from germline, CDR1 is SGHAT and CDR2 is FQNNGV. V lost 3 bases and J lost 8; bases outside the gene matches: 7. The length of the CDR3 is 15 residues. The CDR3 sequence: CASSFSGRAQDEQFF. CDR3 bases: TGTGCCAGCAGCTTCAGCGGGAGGGCCCAAGATGAGCAGTTCTTC. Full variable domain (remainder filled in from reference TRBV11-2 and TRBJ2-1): EAGVAQSPRYKIIEKRQSVAFWCNPISGHATLYWYQQILGQGPKLLIQFQNNGVVDDSQLPKDRFSAERLKGVDSTLKIQPAKLEDSAVYLCASSFSGRAQDEQFFGPGTRLTVL.

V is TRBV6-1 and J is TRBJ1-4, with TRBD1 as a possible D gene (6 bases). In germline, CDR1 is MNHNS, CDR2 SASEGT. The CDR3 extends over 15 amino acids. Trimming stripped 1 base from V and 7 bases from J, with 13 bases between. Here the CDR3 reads CASSEVGGRGEKLFF. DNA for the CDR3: TGTGCCAGCAGTGAAGTGGGGGGGCGCGGTGAAAAACTGTTTTTT.

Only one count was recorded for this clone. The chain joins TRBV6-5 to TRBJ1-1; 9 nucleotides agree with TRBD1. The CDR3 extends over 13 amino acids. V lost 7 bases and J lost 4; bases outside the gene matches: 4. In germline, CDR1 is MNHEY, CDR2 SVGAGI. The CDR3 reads CASTKQGATEAFF. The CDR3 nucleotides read TGTGCCAGCACCAAACAGGGGGCCACTGAAGCTTTCTTT.

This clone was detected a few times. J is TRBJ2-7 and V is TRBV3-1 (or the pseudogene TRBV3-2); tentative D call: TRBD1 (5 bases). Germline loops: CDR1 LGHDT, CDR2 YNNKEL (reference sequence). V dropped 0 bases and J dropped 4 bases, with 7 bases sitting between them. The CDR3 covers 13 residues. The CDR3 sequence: CASSQDQGYEQYF. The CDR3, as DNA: TGTGCCAGCAGCCAAGACCAGGGATACGAGCAGTACTTC.

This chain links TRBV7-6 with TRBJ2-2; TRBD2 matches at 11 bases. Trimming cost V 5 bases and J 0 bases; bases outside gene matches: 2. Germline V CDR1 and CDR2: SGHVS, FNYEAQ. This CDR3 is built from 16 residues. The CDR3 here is CASSQGLAANTGELFF. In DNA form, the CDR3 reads TGTGCCAGCAGCCAGGGACTAGCGGCGAACACCGGGGAGCTGTTTTTT.